The 20 T cell receptor beta chains below come from one sample, sequenced in a study of cytomegalovirus exposure and HLA in healthy donors. Amplification used 60 Vbeta primers and 13 Jbeta primers. Clones were read by immunoSEQ multiplex PCR, and TCRdb kept only the in-frame ones, dropping some. The top ten clones hold approximately 11% of a sample with approximately 100,000 clones, about 80% of them seen once. Sequences were obtained from PBMCs. The source is a man aged 18 to 29 in good health and CMV-seropositive.

The chain employs TRBV27 and TRBJ1-2; D perhaps matches TRBD1 (6 bases). Germline CDR1 is MNHEY and CDR2 is SMNVEV (reference sequence). The V end lost 0 bases, the J end lost 10 bases, and 18 bases lay between the germline ends. This CDR3 comprises 15 residues. The CDR3 DNA reads as TGTGCCAGCAGTTTATCGTCGGCGGGGGGCGGGCACTACACCTTC. This translates into CASSLSSAGGGHYTF.

The chain recombines TRBV6-1 with TRBJ1-5; TRBD1 aligns across 8 bases. Unmatched junction bases numbered 7, after V lost 6 bases and J lost 3 bases. The CDR3 spans 15 residues. Germline loops: CDR1 MNHNS, CDR2 SASEGT. The DNA of the CDR3 is TGTGCCAGCAGAGATCACAGGGGGGACAATCAGCCCCAGCATTTT. Protein sequence: CASRDHRGDNQPQHF.

The chain employs TRBV6-1 and TRBJ1-5; D is perhaps TRBD1 (6 bases). Trimming left V 7 bases short and J 7 bases short, with 14 bases between. The CDR3 has 13 amino acids. Germline V gives CDR1 MNHNS, CDR2 SASEGT. The CDR3 bases are TGTGCCAGCAATGTGAAGGGGGACCAGCCCCAGCATTTT. Translated, it gives CASNVKGDQPQHF.

The chain carries TRBV5-1 and TRBJ2-7; 8 bases fit TRBD2. The CDR3 is made up of 16 amino acids. Losses at the gene ends were 0 bases for V and 2 bases for J; bases not matched to a gene: 7. Germline V lookup: CDR1 SGHRS, CDR2 YFSETQ. The CDR3 region has the DNA TGCGCCAGCAGCTTGGCCCCTGGGACTAGTACCTACGAGCAGTACTTC. Protein: CASSLAPGTSTYEQYF.

V and J are TRBV19 and TRBJ1-5; 10 bases line up with TRBD1. The CDR3 spans 14 residues. Germline CDR1 and CDR2: LNHDA and SQIVND (reference sequence). The V segment lost 6 bases and the J segment 5 bases; nucleotides outside the gene matches: 4. The CDR3, as DNA: TGTGCCAGTAGACGGGACAGGGGAGATCAGCCCCAGCATTTT. Translation: CASRRDRGDQPQHF.

This clone has a handful of counts. The V call is TRBV19, the J call TRBJ1-5, with 7 nucleotides matching TRBD1. With V trimmed by 4 bases and J by 1 base, 10 bases remained unmatched. Germline CDR1 is LNHDA and CDR2 is SQIVND (reference sequence). The CDR3 runs 17 residues. CDR3 amino acids: CASSTATGRTSNQPQHF. CDR3 sequence (DNA): TGTGCCAGTAGTACTGCGACAGGGAGAACGAGCAATCAGCCCCAGCATTTT.

The chain combines TRBV2 with TRBJ1-1; weak D call: TRBD1 (6 bases). V was cut by 4 bases and J by 1 base, with 13 bases left in between. The CDR3 loop spans 15 amino acids. Germline V lookup: CDR1 SNHLY, CDR2 FYNNEI. CDR3 sequence reads: CASSGWTEENTEAFF. Here the CDR3 DNA reads TGTGCCAGCAGTGGGTGGACAGAGGAGAACACTGAAGCTTTCTTT.

CDR3 loop: CASSLTLAGSYNEQFF. CDR3 DNA sequence: TGTGCCAGCAGCTTAACCCTAGCGGGCTCCTACAATGAGCAGTTCTTC. This chain links TRBV7-8 with TRBJ2-1; 8 nucleotides agree with TRBD2. The CDR3 runs to 16 residues. V dropped 2 bases and J dropped 0; count of bases not matched to a gene: 3. Germline CDR1 is SGHVS and CDR2 is FQNEAQ.

This clone turned up a few times. The rearrangement uses TRBV19 and TRBJ1-5; no clear D. CDR1 is LNHDA, CDR2 SQIVND, per germline (reference sequence). Trimming shortened V by 2 bases and J by 10 bases, and 9 bases separated the two germline ends. CDR3 length: 12 residues. Written as DNA, the CDR3 is TGTGCCAGTAGTATATCGCGAGATCCCCAGCATTTT. Translated: CASSISRDPQHF.

In its sample, this clone was seen once. This chain joins TRBV6-1 and TRBJ2-1; TRBD1 agrees at 8 bases. The CDR3 consists of 18 residues. Germline V CDR1 and CDR2: MNHNS, SASEGT. V lost 1 base and J lost 2; bases outside the gene matches: 10. CDR3 bases: TGTGCCAGCAGTGAAGGGAACCCCGGGACAGGAGCCTACAATGAGCAGTTCTTC. This sequence encodes CASSEGNPGTGAYNEQFF.

J is TRBJ2-1 and V is TRBV11-2; TRBD1 is a possible D gene (5 bases). The ends were cut back, 5 bases at V and 7 bases at J, with 21 bases in the middle. Germline CDR1 is SGHAT and CDR2 is FQNNGV. The CDR3 is 16 residues long. DNA of the CDR3: TGTGCCAGCAGCCCGGCGACAGTAACCACGATAAATGAGCAGTTCTTC. It is translated as CASSPATVTTINEQFF.

The rearrangement joins TRBV5-1 to TRBJ2-3; TRBD1 matches 8 bases. V lost 4 bases and J lost 5; bases outside the gene matches: 6. CDR1 is SGHRS and CDR2 is YFSETQ in the germline V gene. The length of the CDR3 is 14 residues. This chain's CDR3 is CASSPQGVQDTQYF. DNA for the CDR3: TGCGCCAGCAGCCCACAGGGGGTGCAAGATACGCAGTATTTT.

This chain uses TRBV5-1 with TRBJ2-1; D unclear. Germline CDR1 is SGHRS and CDR2 is YFSETQ. The CDR3 is made up of 15 amino acids. The V end was cut by 0 bases, the J end by 7 bases, with 14 bases between. The CDR3 sequence: CASSLANPNQNEQFF. In nucleotides, the CDR3 is TGCGCCAGCAGCTTGGCCAACCCGAATCAGAATGAGCAGTTCTTC.

A remark on this clone: Other DNA variants within this sample encode the same CDR3. The chain recombines TRBV7-9 with TRBJ1-5; 8 bases agree with TRBD1. Germline V gene sequence: CDR1 SEHNR, CDR2 FQNEAQ (reference sequence). V lost 1 base to trimming and J lost 5 bases; unmatched junction nucleotides: 1. The CDR3 has 14 residues. The CDR3: CASSLGTGHQPQHF. The CDR3, as DNA: TGTGCCAGCAGCTTAGGGACAGGGCATCAGCCCCAGCATTTT.

The chain uses TRBV5-4 and TRBJ2-4, with TRBD2 identical over 8 bases. V lost 2 bases, J lost 6 bases, and 7 bases stayed unmatched. Germline V gives CDR1 SGHNT, CDR2 YYREEE (reference sequence). The CDR3 spans 15 residues. The CDR3 DNA reads as TGTGCCAGCAGCTTCTCGGGGGGGCGGGGAAACATTCAGTACTTC. Encoded protein: CASSFSGGRGNIQYF.

CDR3 nucleotide sequence: TGTGCCAGCGGCAGGGGGCTTGGCTACACCTTC. It is translated as CASGRGLGYTF. The chain combines TRBV28 with TRBJ1-2; 8 nucleotides align to TRBD1. CDR3 length: 11 residues. Germline trimming cut 8 bases from V and 7 bases from J; bases unmatched to any gene: 3. The germline gives CDR1 MDHEN, CDR2 SYDVKM.

This chain connects TRBV27 to TRBJ2-7; 7 nucleotides align to TRBD1. Trimming cost V 4 bases and J 2 bases; bases outside gene matches: 5. The CDR3 totals 14 residues. Germline V lookup: CDR1 MNHEY, CDR2 SMNVEV (reference sequence). CDR3: CASSSKDRTYEQYF. CDR3 bases: TGTGCCAGCAGTTCCAAGGACAGGACCTACGAGCAGTACTTC.

V gene TRBV5-6 combines with J gene TRBJ1-2; D not certain. The germline gives CDR1 SGHDT, CDR2 YYEEEE. Trimming pared 6 bases from V and 6 bases from J, leaving 3 bases between. The CDR3 has 9 amino acids. The CDR3 sequence: CASIDGYTF. The CDR3 DNA is TGTGCCAGCATAGATGGCTACACCTTC.

The CDR3 region has the DNA TGTGCCAGCAGCAAGGGGACTAGCGGGGCTCAGTACTTC. Translation gives CASSKGTSGAQYF. The chain uses TRBV7-8 and TRBJ2-5; 13 bases line up with TRBD2. CDR3 size: 13 residues. CDR1 is SGHVS and CDR2 is FQNEAQ in the germline V gene. Unmatched junction bases numbered 5, after V lost 5 bases and J lost 11 bases.

The J gene is TRBJ1-1, the V gene TRBV14, with TRBD1 identical over 9 bases. Germline trimming cut 4 bases from V and 5 bases from J; bases unmatched to any gene: 14. This CDR3 comprises 17 residues. The V gene's germline CDR1 is SGHDN and CDR2 FVKESK. DNA of the CDR3: TGTGCCAGCAGCCGCGCCGGGACAGGGATCTTCGGAACTGAAGCTTTCTTT. This sequence encodes CASSRAGTGIFGTEAFF. The variable domain in full, with the rest retrieved from reference TRBV14 and TRBJ1-1, is EAGVTQFPSHSVIEKGQTVTLRCDPISGHDNLYWYRRVMGKEIKFLLHFVKESKQDESGMPNNRFLAERTGGTYSTLKVQPAELEDSGVYFCASSRAGTGIFGTEAFFGQGTRLTVV.